One sample yielded the 17 T cell receptor beta chains listed below, sequenced in a study of OX40 agonist ivuxolimab in advanced cancers. Only in-frame clones appear in the TCRdb table, and some are missing; sequencing was by immunoSEQ multiplex PCR. The sample has several thousand clones, 76% seen once; the top ten hold more than 35%. The source material was CD4+ or CD8+ T cells sorted from blood, sampled in a trial of the OX40 agonist ivuxolimab. Source of these receptors: an adult with an advanced solid tumor such as melanoma, head and neck, liver or kidney cancer.

This rearrangement joins TRBV13 to TRBJ2-7, with 14 bases lining up with TRBD2. There are 15 residues in the CDR3. Germline trimming cut 1 base from V and 6 bases from J; bases unmatched to any gene: 2. Germline CDR1 reads PRHDT; CDR2 reads FYEKMQ (reference sequence). In nucleotides, the CDR3 is TGTGCCAGCAGCTTAGCTGGGACTAGCGGGAGCGAGCAGTACTTC. Its translation is CASSLAGTSGSEQYF.

The rearrangement uses TRBV7-6 and TRBJ2-3; 9 nucleotides align to TRBD2. The CDR3 covers 16 residues. J was trimmed by 5 bases and V by 5 bases; bases with no gene match: 11. Germline V gene sequence: CDR1 SGHVS, CDR2 FNYEAQ. CDR3 nucleotides: TGTGCCAGCAGCCCACAGGTAGCGGGAGCCATAGATACGCAGTATTTT. Amino acids: CASSPQVAGAIDTQYF.

In its sample, this clone was seen a few times. The chain joins TRBV11-2 to TRBJ2-5, with D possibly called TRBD1 or TRBD2 (5 bases each). V shed 3 bases and J shed 8 bases, with 19 bases lying between them. The CDR3 is made up of 15 amino acids. Germline V lookup: CDR1 SGHAT, CDR2 FQNNGV. The CDR3 is CASSFGDFRDRTQYF. The CDR3 DNA reads as TGTGCCAGCAGCTTTGGCGACTTCCGGGACCGAACCCAGTACTTC.

The V and J genes are TRBV4-2 and TRBJ2-1; 9 positions match TRBD2. After removal of 0 bases from V and 4 bases from J, the junction contained 7 bases not matched to a gene. CDR1 and CDR2 (germline): LGHNA, YNFKEQ. The CDR3 extends over 17 amino acids. The CDR3 DNA reads as TGTGCCAGCAGCCAAGAGGAAGCGGGAGGAGGGTACAATGAGCAGTTCTTC. It encodes CASSQEEAGGGYNEQFF.

V gene TRBV6-1 combines with J gene TRBJ2-7; D is possibly TRBD1 or TRBD2 (5 bases each). V lost 4 bases, J lost 6 bases, and 19 bases lay in between. Germline CDR1 and CDR2: MNHNS and SASEGT. The CDR3 extends over 15 amino acids. DNA of the CDR3: TGTGCCAGCAGTGCACCGGGGCAAACCCCGGGCGAGCAGTACTTC. This sequence encodes CASSAPGQTPGEQYF.

This sequence joins TRBV6-1 and TRBJ2-7; D is possibly TRBD1 or TRBD2 (6 bases each). Trimming took off 0 bases at V and 5 bases at J, with 14 bases between the two ends. This CDR3 has 15 amino acids. Germline-derived CDR1 and CDR2 are MNHNS and SASEGT. The CDR3, as DNA: TGTGCCAGCAGTGAAGCGTTAGATCGGGGGCACGAGCAGTACTTC. Translating it yields CASSEALDRGHEQYF.

The genes are TRBV11-3 and TRBJ1-6, with a weak D call TRBD1 (6 bases). V was cut by 5 bases and J by 11 bases, with 16 bases left in between. The CDR3 covers 14 residues. Germline-derived CDR1 and CDR2 are SGHNT and YENEEA. The CDR3 region has the DNA TGTGCCAGCAGCCCCAATACAGGGCGGACACCCCTCCACTTT. Translated: CASSPNTGRTPLHF.

This chain connects TRBV19 to TRBJ2-7; D possibly matches TRBD1 or TRBD2 (5 bases each). Germline V gene lookup returns CDR1 LNHDA and CDR2 SQIVND (reference sequence). Trimming left V 3 bases short and J 4 bases short, with 13 bases between. There are 14 residues in the CDR3. The CDR3 sequence is CASSMGDGFYEQYF. The DNA for the CDR3 is TGTGCCAGTAGTATGGGGGACGGTTTTTACGAGCAGTACTTC.

This clone was picked up a small number of times. This chain connects TRBV4-3 to TRBJ1-3; D is possibly TRBD1 (5 bases). This CDR3 region has 14 residues. Trimming cost V 0 bases and J 3 bases, with 6 bases left between them. The germline gives CDR1 LGHNA, CDR2 YSLEER. The CDR3 bases are TGCGCCAGCAGCCAAGACAGGGTTGGAAACACCATATATTTT. Protein product: CASSQDRVGNTIYF.

CDR3 bases: TGCGCCAGCAGCTTGGATCCGACGGGCGGGGAGCTGTTTTTT. Protein: CASSLDPTGGELFF. The chain has TRBV5-1 and TRBJ2-2; D not certain. Germline V gives CDR1 SGHRS, CDR2 YFSETQ. The V end lost 0 bases, the J end lost 7 bases, and 10 bases lay between the germline ends. This CDR3 has 14 residues.

This sequence joins TRBV2 and TRBJ2-7; TRBD1 matches at 9 bases. The V and J ends lost 3 bases and 3 bases, in that order; junction bases with no gene match: 3. CDR3 length: 14 amino acids. Germline V lookup: CDR1 SNHLY, CDR2 FYNNEI. The CDR3 region is CASSEDRGDYEQYF. CDR3 bases: TGTGCCAGCAGTGAGGACAGGGGCGACTACGAGCAGTACTTC.

This rearrangement joins TRBV6-1 to TRBJ2-7; D is unclear. Trimming cost V 7 bases and J 2 bases, with 12 bases left between them. Per germline, CDR1 MNHNS and CDR2 SASEGT. The CDR3 runs 13 residues. The CDR3 DNA reads TGTGCCAGCACTGACCTAGGTGCCTACGAGCAGTACTTC. Protein product: CASTDLGAYEQYF.

The V gene is TRBV7-2, the J gene TRBJ2-3, with a possible D match to TRBD2 (6 bases). Per the germline V gene, CDR1 is SGHTA and CDR2 is FQGNSA. The CDR3 totals 15 residues. V lost 5 bases, J lost 4 bases, and 16 bases lay in between. The CDR3 DNA reads TGTGCCAGCAGCCTATACGGGAGCCTGGCAGATACGCAGTATTTT. Translation gives CASSLYGSLADTQYF. Full variable domain (remainder filled in from reference TRBV7-2 and TRBJ2-3): GAGVSQSPSNKVTEKGKDVELRCDPISGHTALYWYRQSLGQGLEFLIYFQGNSAPDKSGLPSDRFSAERTGGSVSTLTIQRTQQEDSAVYLCASSLYGSLADTQYFGPGTRLTVL.

The V call is TRBV11-2, the J call TRBJ1-1, with 7 bases matching TRBD1. This CDR3 contains 14 residues. The V gene's germline CDR1 is SGHAT and CDR2 FQNNGV. V lost 5 bases, J lost 5 bases, and 8 bases stayed unmatched. CDR3 bases: TGTGCCAGCAGCCTGGGCCTCAGGGGGACTGAAGCTTTCTTT. The encoded protein is CASSLGLRGTEAFF.

V is TRBV10-1 and J is TRBJ1-6, with D possibly TRBD1 on 6 matching bases. Germline assignment: CDR1 WNHNN and CDR2 SYGVQD (reference sequence). CDR3 length equals 18 residues. The V and J ends lost 4 bases and 0 bases respectively, with 16 bases between them. The CDR3 sequence is CASSVGRGFDSYNSPLHF. Here the CDR3 DNA reads TGCGCCAGCAGTGTAGGCAGGGGATTTGACTCCTATAATTCACCCCTCCACTTT.

A single count supports this clone. The rearrangement links TRBV15 to TRBJ1-2; the D gene is possibly TRBD1 (5 bases). Germline CDR1 is LNHNV and CDR2 is YYDKDF (reference sequence). With 0 bases removed from V and 6 bases from J, the gap between germline ends came to 20 bases. The length of the CDR3 is 17 residues. In DNA form, the CDR3 reads TGTGCCACCAGCAGAGATTACATACAGGTTCCCGGGAATGGCTACACCTTC. Its protein is CATSRDYIQVPGNGYTF.

The gene calls are TRBV7-6 and TRBJ1-2; D might be TRBD1 (5 bases). The V gene's germline CDR1 is SGHVS and CDR2 FNYEAQ. V lost 4 bases and J 6 bases, leaving 15 bases between the germline ends. The CDR3 is made up of 14 amino acids. The CDR3 sequence is CASSSVVQGDGYTF. CDR3 nucleotide sequence: TGTGCCAGCAGCTCAGTGGTCCAGGGCGATGGCTACACCTTC.